This TCR beta chain was sequenced in a study of Tregs in tolerant kidney transplant recipients. Study-wide findings and caveats: This study did not directly address biological reproducibility.

Only in-frame clones appear in the TCRdb table, and some are missing; sequencing was by immunoSEQ multiplex PCR. This repertoire shows around 50,000 clones, around 83% found once; its top ten account for 4% to 6.5%. CDR3 length: 13 residues. CDR1 and CDR2 (germline): SGHTA, FQGNSA. Trimming at V came to 1 base and at J to 10 bases, leaving 5 bases not matched to a gene. On this clone: The antigen is unknown.

The source of this sequence is a human donor in good health. Sequences were obtained from CD4+ T cells from blood. The rearrangement links TRBV7-2 to TRBJ1-1; 8 bases align to TRBD1. The CDR3 sequence is CASSLVSDRAAFF. CDR3 bases: TGTGCCAGCAGCTTAGTGTCGGACAGGGCAGCTTTCTTT.